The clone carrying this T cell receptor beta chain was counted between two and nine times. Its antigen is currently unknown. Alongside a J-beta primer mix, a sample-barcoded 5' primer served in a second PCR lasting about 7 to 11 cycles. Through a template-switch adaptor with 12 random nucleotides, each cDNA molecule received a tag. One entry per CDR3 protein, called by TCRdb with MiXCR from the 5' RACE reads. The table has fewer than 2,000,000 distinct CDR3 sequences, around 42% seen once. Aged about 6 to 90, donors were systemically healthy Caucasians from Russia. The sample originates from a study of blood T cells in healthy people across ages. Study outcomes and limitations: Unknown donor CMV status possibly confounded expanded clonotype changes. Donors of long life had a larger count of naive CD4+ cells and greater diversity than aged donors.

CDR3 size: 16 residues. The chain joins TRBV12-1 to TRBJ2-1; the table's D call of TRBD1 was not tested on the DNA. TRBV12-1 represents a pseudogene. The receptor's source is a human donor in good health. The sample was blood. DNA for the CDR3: TGTGCCAGCAGCCTGGGACCCAATTCGGATTCCAATGAGCAGTTCTTC. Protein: CASSLGPNSDSNEQFF.